The next 30 T cell receptor beta chains were all read from a single sample in a study of cytomegalovirus exposure and HLA in healthy donors. A multiplex PCR was run with 60 Vbeta primers and 13 Jbeta primers. Measured with immunoSEQ multiplex PCR; TCRdb has only the in-frame clones, and not every one. The repertoire holds about 31,000 clones, around nine tenths seen once, with approximately 2.8% in the top ten. The sample was PBMCs. These receptors came from a boy aged 5-17 years in good health and CMV-seronegative.

The CDR3 region is CASSPRVDTADTQYF. CDR3 sequence (DNA): TGTGCCAGCTCACCAAGAGTAGACACTGCAGATACGCAGTATTTT. The rearrangement links TRBV18 to TRBJ2-3, with D unresolved. V gave up 2 bases and J gave up 4 bases, with 13 bases separating them. Germline V lookup: CDR1 KGHSH, CDR2 LQKENI. The CDR3 spans 15 residues.

V is TRBV18 and J is TRBJ2-5; 8 bases are shared with TRBD1. There are 15 residues in the CDR3. V was pared by 3 bases and J by 2 bases, with 5 bases of the junction left unmatched. Germline lookup yields CDR1 KGHSH and CDR2 LQKENI. The CDR3 DNA is TGTGCCAGCTCACCTCTGACAGGGGCTCAAGAGACCCAGTACTTC. Translation gives CASSPLTGAQETQYF.

As for this clone: At one end the junction does not follow the germline gene, possibly because of a read error. The genes are TRBV4-2 and TRBJ2-1; D remains unclear. CDR3 length: 16 amino acids. The germline gives CDR1 LGHNA, CDR2 YNFKEQ. CDR3 bases: TGTGCCAGCAGCCAAGATTCGGCAGGCTCTTACAATGAGCAGCTCTTC. Its protein product is CASSQDSAGSYNEQLF.

The V call is TRBV6-1, the J call TRBJ1-5; D perhaps matches TRBD1 (5 bases). Trimming pared 7 bases from V and 3 bases from J, leaving 16 bases between. The CDR3 has 15 residues. Germline CDR1 is MNHNS and CDR2 is SASEGT. The CDR3 DNA is TGTGCCAGCACCGGCAGGGCGATACTCAATCAGCCCCAGCATTTT. It encodes CASTGRAILNQPQHF.

V is TRBV15 and J is TRBJ2-2; 9 bases line up with TRBD1. CDR1 and CDR2 (germline): LNHNV, YYDKDF (reference sequence). The J segment lost 6 bases and the V segment lost 2 bases, leaving 4 bases of the junction unmatched. The CDR3 loop spans 15 amino acids. CDR3 residues: CATSRRTGVPGELFF. The CDR3 DNA sequence: TGTGCCACCAGCAGACGGACAGGGGTGCCCGGGGAGCTGTTTTTT.

The J gene is TRBJ2-5, the V gene TRBV7-8; TRBD1 matches 10 bases. J gave up 4 bases and V 2 bases, and 7 bases lay outside the gene matches. The CDR3 loop spans 16 amino acids. Germline V gene lookup returns CDR1 SGHVS and CDR2 FQNEAQ. CDR3 DNA sequence: TGTGCCAGCAGCTTATTTGGGACAGGGGTTCTAGAGACCCAGTACTTC. It is translated as CASSLFGTGVLETQYF.

The chain joins TRBV19 to TRBJ2-1; TRBD2 matches 8 bases. CDR1 and CDR2 from the germline V gene are LNHDA and SQIVND (reference sequence). V trimming: 0 bases; J trimming: 8 bases; junction bases outside the gene matches: 6. The CDR3 has 15 residues. The CDR3 region has the DNA TGTGCCAGTAGTATAGAGGGGACTAGATGGGATGAGCAGTTCTTC. It is translated as CASSIEGTRWDEQFF.

This clone was seen once. The chain recombines TRBV15 with TRBJ1-2, with D uncertain. Germline CDR1 is LNHNV and CDR2 is YYDKDF (reference sequence). The CDR3 is 15 residues long. Trimming shortened V by 3 bases and J by 5 bases, and 16 bases separated the two germline ends. CDR3 amino acids: CATSSPTTADYGYTF. CDR3 in DNA: TGTGCCACCAGCAGCCCGACTACTGCGGATTATGGCTACACCTTC.

The chain is built from TRBV7-9 and TRBJ2-5; TRBD1 matches 7 bases. This CDR3 comprises 13 residues. The J segment lost 7 bases and the V segment lost 7 bases, leaving 9 bases of the junction unmatched. Germline values: CDR1 SEHNR, CDR2 FQNEAQ (reference sequence). The chain's CDR3 is CASTTGLTGTQYF. The CDR3, as DNA: TGTGCCAGCACGACAGGGCTTACTGGGACCCAGTACTTC.

The chain has TRBV10-3 and TRBJ1-1; maybe TRBD1 (5 bases). V was trimmed by 3 bases and J by 6 bases, leaving 17 bases between them. This CDR3 contains 15 residues. Germline V gene data show CDR1 as ENHRY and CDR2 as SYGVKD. The CDR3 protein is CAISDVGQGGSEAFF. CDR3 DNA sequence: TGTGCCATCAGTGACGTAGGGCAGGGAGGCTCTGAAGCTTTCTTT.

This sequence joins TRBV18 and TRBJ2-4; D might be TRBD1 (5 bases). The CDR3 consists of 17 residues. Per the germline V gene, CDR1 is KGHSH and CDR2 is LQKENI. V gave up 0 bases and J gave up 0 bases, with 12 bases separating them. CDR3 amino acids: CASSPPVTVLAKNIQYF. The CDR3 DNA reads as TGTGCCAGCTCACCACCAGTGACAGTCCTAGCCAAAAACATTCAGTACTTC.

The V and J genes are TRBV5-1 and TRBJ1-3, with 7 bases lining up with TRBD1. J was trimmed by 6 bases and V by 4 bases; bases with no gene match: 7. The CDR3 is made up of 14 amino acids. Germline assignment: CDR1 SGHRS and CDR2 YFSETQ. The CDR3 DNA reads TGCGCCAGCAGCATGACAGGGCGCGAAAACACCATATATTTT. This encodes CASSMTGRENTIYF.

V and J are TRBV29-1 and TRBJ2-1, with TRBD1 identical over 7 bases. This CDR3 comprises 14 residues. Germline CDR1 is SQVTM and CDR2 is ANQGSEA. V shed 7 bases and J 0 bases; nucleotides not matched to a gene: 6. The CDR3 DNA follows: TGCAGCGGACAGGGACAGAGCTCCTACAATGAGCAGTTCTTC. Its protein is CSGQGQSSYNEQFF.

The chain employs TRBV28 and TRBJ1-4; TRBD1 might be the D (5 bases). The germline CDR1 and CDR2 sequences are MDHEN and SYDVKM. The CDR3 spans 14 residues. Trimming took off 2 bases at V and 8 bases at J, with 12 bases between the two ends. The CDR3 is CASSLRAGMEKLFF. CDR3 DNA: TGTGCCAGCAGTTTAAGGGCAGGGATGGAAAAACTGTTTTTT.

The chain links TRBV6-1 to TRBJ1-3, with 9 bases identical to TRBD1. Looked up from germline, CDR1 is MNHNS and CDR2 is SASEGT. CDR3 length: 14 amino acids. Germline trimming cut 10 bases from V and 6 bases from J; bases unmatched to any gene: 10. CDR3 protein: CATASGQGINTIYF. The CDR3 DNA reads TGTGCCACTGCGTCGGGACAGGGAATAAACACCATATATTTT.

This clone ranks as medium-sized. The chain joins TRBV6-5 to TRBJ1-2; 8 nucleotides match TRBD1. Looked up from germline, CDR1 is MNHEY and CDR2 is SVGAGI. The CDR3 has 15 amino acids. J gave up 4 bases and V 2 bases, and 6 bases lay outside the gene matches. CDR3: CASSYRTGYSYGYTF. The CDR3 coding sequence is TGTGCCAGCAGTTACCGGACAGGGTACAGCTATGGCTACACCTTC.

This clone was counted once. V is TRBV7-9 and J is TRBJ1-2; D uncertain. The CDR3 is 13 amino acids. Germline CDR1 SEHNR, CDR2 FQNEAQ (reference sequence). V was clipped by 6 bases and J by 4 bases, with 12 bases between them. CDR3 residues: CASSYRRIYGYTF. CDR3 coding DNA: TGTGCCAGCAGTTATCGGAGGATCTATGGCTACACCTTC.

This clone came up a few times. The chain's CDR3 is CASSSTSYNEQFF. DNA of the CDR3: TGTGCCAGCAGCTCAACTAGTTACAATGAGCAGTTCTTC. The V gene is TRBV7-2, the J gene TRBJ2-1; D possibly corresponds to TRBD2 (5 bases). The CDR3 covers 13 residues. Trimming stripped 4 bases from V and 4 bases from J, with 8 bases between. Germline CDR1 and CDR2: SGHTA and FQGNSA.

V usage is TRBV6-1 and J usage is TRBJ1-3; maybe TRBD1 (6 bases). CDR3 length: 15 residues. Germline CDR1 reads MNHNS; CDR2 reads SASEGT. Trimming took 5 bases from V and 1 from J, leaving 12 bases between them. The CDR3 sequence: CASSKDRRSGNTIYF. CDR3 bases: TGTGCCAGCAGTAAGGACAGACGGTCTGGAAACACCATATATTTT.

The genes are TRBV27 and TRBJ2-7; D call uncertain. V was pared by 5 bases and J by 0 bases, with 11 bases between. Germline V CDR1 and CDR2: MNHEY, SMNVEV (reference sequence). This CDR3 has 14 amino acids. The CDR3 sequence is CASSARGFSYEQYF. The CDR3 region has the DNA TGTGCCAGCAGTGCCAGAGGTTTCTCCTACGAGCAGTACTTC.

The rearrangement joins TRBV11-3 to TRBJ2-1, with D possibly TRBD2 on 6 matching bases. The germline V gene encodes CDR1 SGHNT and CDR2 YENEEA. V was trimmed by 1 base and J by 1 base, leaving 11 bases between them. CDR3 length: 16 residues. The DNA for the CDR3 is TGTGCCAGCAGCTTAGGACTAGTTGCATCCTACAATGAGCAGTTCTTC. This sequence encodes CASSLGLVASYNEQFF.

The chain joins TRBV6-1 to TRBJ1-2; possibly TRBD1 for D (6 bases). Germline CDR1 reads MNHNS; CDR2 reads SASEGT. V was pared by 4 bases and J by 2 bases, with 8 bases between. The CDR3 loop spans 13 amino acids. CDR3 protein: CASSAGANYGYTF. The CDR3, as DNA: TGTGCCAGCAGTGCAGGGGCCAACTATGGCTACACCTTC.

The chain carries TRBV2 and TRBJ1-2, with 10 bases that match TRBD1. The CDR3 has 15 amino acids. Losses at the gene ends were 3 bases for V and 3 bases for J; bases not matched to a gene: 4. Per the germline V gene, CDR1 is SNHLY and CDR2 is FYNNEI. The CDR3 DNA sequence: TGTGCCAGCAGTGAGGACAGGGGGGTAGACTATGGCTACACCTTC. Protein: CASSEDRGVDYGYTF.

The chain uses TRBV7-2 and TRBJ1-4; D gene uncertain. Trimming shortened V by 2 bases and J by 8 bases, and 15 bases separated the two germline ends. Germline CDR1 SGHTA, CDR2 FQGNSA. This CDR3 comprises 15 residues. The CDR3, as DNA: TGTGCCAGCAGCTTAAGTTTGGGGAGAGAGGAAAAACTGTTTTTT. This sequence encodes CASSLSLGREEKLFF.

The V gene is TRBV5-4, the J gene TRBJ2-5, with 7 bases lining up with TRBD2. Germline V gene lookup returns CDR1 SGHNT and CDR2 YYREEE (reference sequence). The CDR3 consists of 14 residues. J lost 5 bases, V lost 4 bases, and 8 bases had no gene match. The CDR3 DNA reads as TGTGCCAGCAGCCGGACTAGGGGCCGGGAGACCCAGTACTTC. It codes for CASSRTRGRETQYF.

This chain uses TRBV5-1 with TRBJ2-3, with TRBD2 identical over 7 bases. The germline V gene encodes CDR1 SGHRS and CDR2 YFSETQ. Losses at the gene ends were 1 base for V and 0 bases for J; bases not matched to a gene: 5. The CDR3 spans 16 residues. CDR3 in amino acids: CASSLPSGPSTDTQYF. In DNA, the CDR3 is TGCGCCAGCAGCTTGCCTAGCGGCCCAAGCACAGATACGCAGTATTTT.

The V and J genes are TRBV28 and TRBJ1-6; TRBD1 matches at 7 bases. The CDR3 has 16 amino acids. The V gene's germline CDR1 is MDHEN and CDR2 SYDVKM. V gave up 4 bases and J gave up 4 bases; unmatched junction bases: 7. As DNA, the CDR3 is TGTGCCAGCAGTTCGGTCGGGGGACAGTATAATTCACCCCTCCACTTT. It is translated as CASSSVGGQYNSPLHF.

The chain has TRBV25-1 and TRBJ1-1, with TRBD1 matching 7 bases. The CDR3 is made up of 16 amino acids. Germline values: CDR1 MGHDK, CDR2 SYGVNS. Trimming cost V 5 bases and J 1 base; bases outside gene matches: 10. The DNA for the CDR3 is TGTGCCAGCAGTTCCCAACAGGGGCGGGGGAACACTGAAGCTTTCTTT. Its protein product is CASSSQQGRGNTEAFF.

The chain uses TRBV10-3 and TRBJ2-5; D unclear. Trimming took off 7 bases at V and 2 bases at J, with 11 bases between the two ends. This CDR3 is 13 amino acids long. Germline assignment: CDR1 ENHRY and CDR2 SYGVKD. CDR3 in DNA: TGTGCCATCAAACAGTATCAACAAGAGACCCAGTACTTC. This gives the protein CAIKQYQQETQYF.

The sample holds one count of this clone. This chain connects TRBV18 to TRBJ2-2, with D possibly TRBD2 on 5 matching bases. The CDR3 spans 13 residues. Germline CDR1 reads KGHSH; CDR2 reads LQKENI. Trimming removed 6 bases from V and 6 bases from J, with 11 bases in between. CDR3 amino acids: CASSGILSGELFF. The DNA for the CDR3 is TGTGCCAGCTCCGGGATTTTATCCGGGGAGCTGTTTTTT. The whole variable domain, filled in from reference TRBV18 and TRBJ2-2, reads NAGVMQNPRHLVRRRGQEARLRCSPMKGHSHVYWYRQLPEEGLKFMVYLQKENIIDESGMPKERFSAEFPKEGPSILRIQQVVRGDSAAYFCASSGILSGELFFGEGSRLTVL.